The table lists the clone carrying this TCR beta chain with a count of one. What it binds is unknown. The identical CDR3 is also encoded by other nucleotide sequences in the sample. This entry comes from a study of shared clonotypes between healthy human individuals. General study results and limits: An expected dependence of interdonor clonotype sharing on sequencing depth was noted. A small donor pool kept down the genetic and exposure-history diversity that was represented.

Naive-designated CD8 cells lacked CD45RO, were positively enriched for CCR7, and omitted terminally differentiated effector memory CD45RA+ cells. TCRdb keeps only in-frame clones here, not all; method: immunoSEQ multiplex PCR. The profile shows about 610,000 clones, about 96% of them singletons. Sample: naive CD8+ T cells sorted from blood. This clonotype was obtained from a woman in her thirties in good health.

CDR3 in amino acids: CASSGGSSYEQYF. Here the CDR3 DNA reads TGTGCCAGTAGTGGCGGGAGCTCCTACGAGCAGTACTTC. This rearrangement joins TRBV19 to TRBJ2-7; 7 nucleotides align to TRBD2. CDR1 is LNHDA, CDR2 SQIVND, per germline (reference sequence). Germline trimming cut 5 bases from V and 0 bases from J; bases unmatched to any gene: 1. This CDR3 is built from 13 residues.